Below are 12 T cell receptor beta chains sequenced from a single sample in a study of T cell repertoires in cytomegalovirus infection. A single record per CDR3 protein comes from TCRdb applying MiXCR to the reads. The sample shows hundreds of thousands of distinct CDR3 sequences, over 7.5% of them seen only once. Sequenced material: PBMCs. The origin of the receptors is a human donor in good health (CMV status not recorded). Some clones in this sample may be carry-over from other donors' samples.

This clonotype was seen only a few times. The chain recombines TRBV7-9 with TRBJ2-7; TRBD1 might be the D (6 bases). Germline V gene lookup returns CDR1 SEHNR and CDR2 FQNEAQ (reference sequence). The CDR3 has 17 residues. Trimming took 5 bases from V and 0 from J, leaving 20 bases between them. CDR3 in DNA: TGTGCCAGCAGCATCCCGGGACAAGGGCCCCTCTCCTACGAGCAGTACTTC. Protein product: CASSIPGQGPLSYEQYF.

CDR3 loop: CASSTSGFSYEQYF. CDR3 nucleotides: TGTGCCAGCAGCACTAGCGGTTTTTCCTACGAGCAGTACTTC. The chain has TRBV7-2 and TRBJ2-7; 8 bases line up with TRBD2. CDR1 SGHTA and CDR2 FQGNSA come from the germline V gene. This CDR3 spans 14 amino acids. The junction had 4 bases not matched to a gene; V was cut back by 5 bases and J by 1 base.

This clonotype was observed at least ten times. The chain has TRBV7-2 and TRBJ2-3; D is uncertain. Germline CDR1 SGHTA, CDR2 FQGNSA. This CDR3 has 14 residues. Trimming removed 1 base from V and 2 bases from J, with 7 bases in between. DNA of the CDR3: TGTGCCAGCAGCTTAGGATTCGCCACAGATACGCAGTATTTT. This codes for CASSLGFATDTQYF.

This clonotype was found many times. This chain's CDR3 is CATSDSSWEIIGDTQYF. In nucleotides, the CDR3 is TGTGCCACCAGTGATTCGTCCTGGGAGATCATCGGGGATACGCAGTATTTT. The chain is built from TRBV24-1 and TRBJ2-3, with a possible D match to TRBD2 (5 bases). The V gene lost 2 bases and the J gene lost 6 bases, with 20 bases spanning the gap. Germline values: CDR1 KGHDR, CDR2 SFDVKD. This CDR3 is built from 17 residues.

This clonotype was counted only a few times. The chain carries TRBV7-9 and TRBJ2-1; D uncertain. V gave up 0 bases and J gave up 2 bases, with 11 bases separating them. CDR1 SEHNR and CDR2 FQNEAQ come from the germline V gene (reference sequence). The CDR3 totals 16 residues. The DNA of the CDR3 is TGTGCCAGCAGCTTAGCTCTGATCTCTCCCTACAATGAGCAGTTCTTC. Its protein product is CASSLALISPYNEQFF.

This clonotype showed up many times. The rearrangement uses TRBV12-3 or TRBV12-4 and TRBJ1-2; tentative D call: TRBD1 (5 bases). The V and J ends lost 5 bases and 6 bases respectively, with 13 bases between them. This CDR3 is 13 amino acids long. DNA of the CDR3: TGTGCCAGCAGTCTCAGGGCAAAGAATGGCTACACCTTC. It codes for CASSLRAKNGYTF.

This clonotype has a count of ten or more. V and J are TRBV7-6 and TRBJ1-3; TRBD1 agrees at 9 bases. V lost 5 bases to trimming and J lost 4 bases; unmatched junction nucleotides: 12. CDR1 SGHVS and CDR2 FNYEAQ come from the germline V gene. The CDR3 has 17 residues. The CDR3 here is CASSDPYRGLEGNTIYF. The CDR3 DNA sequence: TGTGCCAGCAGCGACCCTTACAGGGGGCTCGAAGGAAACACCATATATTTT. Full variable domain (remainder filled in from reference TRBV7-6 and TRBJ1-3): GAGVSQSPRYKVTKRGQDVALRCDPISGHVSLYWYRQALGQGPEFLTYFNYEAQQDKSGLPNDRFSAERPEGSISTLTIQRTEQRDSAMYRCASSDPYRGLEGNTIYFGEGSWLTVV.

This chain connects TRBV28 to TRBJ1-5; tentatively, D is TRBD1 (5 bases). This CDR3 region has 14 residues. The germline V and J ends were trimmed by 7 bases and 8 bases, with 18 bases remaining between them. Per germline, CDR1 MDHEN and CDR2 SYDVKM. CDR3 protein: CASTLGGVNEPQHF. Written as DNA, the CDR3 is TGTGCCAGCACCCTTGGGGGGGTAAACGAGCCCCAGCATTTT.

Note on this clonotype: A much larger clone sits a single nucleotide away, making a read error possible. The gene calls are TRBV7-2 and TRBJ2-7; 12 bases line up with TRBD2. The V gene's germline CDR1 is SGHTA and CDR2 FQGNSA. The CDR3 is 16 amino acids. CDR3 amino acids: CASSLAASGGGYEHYF. The CDR3 DNA is TGTGCCAGCAGCTTAGCGGCTAGCGGGGGGGGGTACGAGCATTACTTC.

This sequence joins TRBV24-1 and TRBJ1-1; D remains ambiguous. Trimming removed 7 bases from V and 1 base from J, with 12 bases in between. Germline lookup yields CDR1 KGHDR and CDR2 SFDVKD. CDR3 length: 14 residues. The CDR3 spells CATRIKSSNTEAFF. The CDR3 DNA follows: TGTGCCACCAGAATCAAGAGCTCGAACACTGAAGCTTTCTTT.

This clonotype showed up just a few times. V is TRBV5-4 and J is TRBJ2-3; the D is unclear. This CDR3 contains 16 residues. The germline V gene encodes CDR1 SGHNT and CDR2 YYREEE (reference sequence). Trimming removed 4 bases from V and 3 bases from J, with 18 bases in between. For the CDR3, the DNA is TGTGCCAGCAGCCCCCTTGTGGGGTTGGGGACAGATACGCAGTATTTT. Protein: CASSPLVGLGTDTQYF.

This clonotype showed up many times. The chain recombines TRBV6-1 with TRBJ1-1; tentatively, D is TRBD1 (6 bases). The germline V and J ends were trimmed by 7 bases and 0 bases, with 15 bases remaining between them. Germline assignment: CDR1 MNHNS and CDR2 SASEGT. The length of the CDR3 is 15 residues. The CDR3 region is CASTYRVPMNTEAFF. For the CDR3, the DNA is TGTGCCAGCACCTACAGGGTACCCATGAACACTGAAGCTTTCTTT.